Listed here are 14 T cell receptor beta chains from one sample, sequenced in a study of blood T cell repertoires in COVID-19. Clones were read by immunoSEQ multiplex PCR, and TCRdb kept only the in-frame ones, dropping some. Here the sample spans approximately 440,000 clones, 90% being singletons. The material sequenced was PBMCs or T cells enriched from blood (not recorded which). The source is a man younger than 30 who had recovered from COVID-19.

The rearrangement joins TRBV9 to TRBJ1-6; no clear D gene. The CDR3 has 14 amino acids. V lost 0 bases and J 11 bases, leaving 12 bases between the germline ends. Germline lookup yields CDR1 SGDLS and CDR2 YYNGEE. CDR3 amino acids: CASSVAGDGAPLHF. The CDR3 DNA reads TGTGCCAGCAGCGTAGCAGGTGACGGGGCACCCCTCCACTTT.

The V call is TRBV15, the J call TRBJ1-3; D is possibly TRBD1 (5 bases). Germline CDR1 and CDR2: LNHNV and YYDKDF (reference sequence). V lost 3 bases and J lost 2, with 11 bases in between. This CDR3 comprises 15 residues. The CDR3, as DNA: TGTGCCACCAGCAGTAGGTCGGGGGCTGGAAACACCATATATTTT. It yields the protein CATSSRSGAGNTIYF.

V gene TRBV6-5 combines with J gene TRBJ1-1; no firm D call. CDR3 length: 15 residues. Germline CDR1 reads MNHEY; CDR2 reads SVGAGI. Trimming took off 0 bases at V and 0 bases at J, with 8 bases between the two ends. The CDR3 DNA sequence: TGTGCCAGCAGTTACTCAACGGGGTTGAACACTGAAGCTTTCTTT. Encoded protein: CASSYSTGLNTEAFF.

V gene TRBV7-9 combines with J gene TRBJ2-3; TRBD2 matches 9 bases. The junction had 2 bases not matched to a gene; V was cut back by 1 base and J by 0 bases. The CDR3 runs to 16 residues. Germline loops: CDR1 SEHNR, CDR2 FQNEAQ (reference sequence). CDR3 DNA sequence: TGTGCCAGCAGCTTAGAGAGCGGGGGGAGCACAGATACGCAGTATTTT. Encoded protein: CASSLESGGSTDTQYF.

CDR3 bases: TGTGCCAGCAGTGGGGGCAGGGGAACAGATACGCAGTATTTT. The encoded protein is CASSGGRGTDTQYF. The chain employs TRBV2 and TRBJ2-3; D perhaps matches TRBD1 (6 bases). Germline values: CDR1 SNHLY, CDR2 FYNNEI. With 4 bases removed from V and 3 bases from J, the gap between germline ends came to 11 bases. This CDR3 is built from 14 residues.

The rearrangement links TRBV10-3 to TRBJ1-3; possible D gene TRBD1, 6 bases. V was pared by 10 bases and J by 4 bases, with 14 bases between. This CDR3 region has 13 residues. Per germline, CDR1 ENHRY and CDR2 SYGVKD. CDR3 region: CASRGGSGNTIYF. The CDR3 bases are TGTGCCAGCCGTGGGGGCTCCGGAAACACCATATATTTT.

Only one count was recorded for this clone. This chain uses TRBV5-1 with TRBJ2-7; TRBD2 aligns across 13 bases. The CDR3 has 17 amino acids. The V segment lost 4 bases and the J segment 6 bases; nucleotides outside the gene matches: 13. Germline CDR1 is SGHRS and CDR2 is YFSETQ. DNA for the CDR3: TGCGCCAGCAGCCCGGGACTAGCGGGACATCTCGTGCGCGAGCAGTACTTC. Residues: CASSPGLAGHLVREQYF.

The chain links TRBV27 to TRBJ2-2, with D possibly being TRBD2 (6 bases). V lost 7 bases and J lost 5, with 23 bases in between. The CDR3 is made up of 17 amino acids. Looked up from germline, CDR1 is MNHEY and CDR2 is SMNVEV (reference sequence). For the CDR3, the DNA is TGTGCCAGCACCCCCCTCGGTCGGAGGGGTTCGACCGGGGAGCTGTTTTTT. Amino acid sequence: CASTPLGRRGSTGELFF.

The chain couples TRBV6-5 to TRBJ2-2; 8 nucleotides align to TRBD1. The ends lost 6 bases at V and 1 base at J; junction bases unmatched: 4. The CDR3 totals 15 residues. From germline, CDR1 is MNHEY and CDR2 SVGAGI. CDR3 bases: TGTGCCAGCAGCGGACAGGGATTGAACACCGGGGAGCTGTTTTTT. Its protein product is CASSGQGLNTGELFF.

CDR3 sequence (DNA): TGTGCCAGCAGAGAATACAGTTGGAACTCCTACGAGCAGTACTTC. Translating it yields CASREYSWNSYEQYF. The chain is built from TRBV2 and TRBJ2-7; no firm D call. Germline values: CDR1 SNHLY, CDR2 FYNNEI. Trimming cost V 6 bases and J 0 bases, with 15 bases left between them. This CDR3 is 15 amino acids long.

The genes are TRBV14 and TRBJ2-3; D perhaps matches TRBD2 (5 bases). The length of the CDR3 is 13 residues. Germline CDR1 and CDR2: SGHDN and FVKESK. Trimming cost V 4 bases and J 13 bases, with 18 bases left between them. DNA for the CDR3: TGTGCCAGCAGCCTTTGCTCGACTAACGGCGAGTATTTT. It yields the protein CASSLCSTNGEYF.

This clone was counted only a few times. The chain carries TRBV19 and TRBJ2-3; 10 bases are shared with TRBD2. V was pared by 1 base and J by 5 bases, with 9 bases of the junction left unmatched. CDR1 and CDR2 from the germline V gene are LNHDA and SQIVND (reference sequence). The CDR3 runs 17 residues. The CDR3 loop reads CASSIGASGSGGDTQYF. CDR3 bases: TGTGCCAGTAGTATAGGGGCTAGCGGGAGCGGTGGAGATACGCAGTATTTT. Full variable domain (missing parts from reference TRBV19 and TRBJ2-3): DGGITQSPKYLFRKEGQNVTLSCEQNLNHDAMYWYRQDPGQGLRLIYYSQIVNDFQKGDIAEGYSVSREKKESFPLTVTSAQKNPTAFYLCASSIGASGSGGDTQYFGPGTRLTVL.

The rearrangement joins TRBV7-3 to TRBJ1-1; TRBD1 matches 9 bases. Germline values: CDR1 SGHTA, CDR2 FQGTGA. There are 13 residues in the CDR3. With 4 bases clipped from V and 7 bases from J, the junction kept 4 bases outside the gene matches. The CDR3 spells CASSSDRGSEAFF. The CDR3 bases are TGTGCCAGCAGCTCAGACAGGGGGAGTGAAGCTTTCTTT.

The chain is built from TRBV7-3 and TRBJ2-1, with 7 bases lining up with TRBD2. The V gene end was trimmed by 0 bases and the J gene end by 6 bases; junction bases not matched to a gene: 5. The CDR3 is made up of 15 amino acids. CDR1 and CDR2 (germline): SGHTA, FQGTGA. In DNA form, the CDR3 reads TGTGCCAGCAGCTTAACAAGCGGGGAGCCCAATGAGCAGTTCTTC. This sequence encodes CASSLTSGEPNEQFF. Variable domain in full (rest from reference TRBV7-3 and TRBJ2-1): GAGVSQTPSNKVTEKGKYVELRCDPISGHTALYWYRQSLGQGPEFLIYFQGTGAADDSGLPNDRFFAVRPEGSVSTLKIQRTERGDSAVYLCASSLTSGEPNEQFFGPGTRLTVL.